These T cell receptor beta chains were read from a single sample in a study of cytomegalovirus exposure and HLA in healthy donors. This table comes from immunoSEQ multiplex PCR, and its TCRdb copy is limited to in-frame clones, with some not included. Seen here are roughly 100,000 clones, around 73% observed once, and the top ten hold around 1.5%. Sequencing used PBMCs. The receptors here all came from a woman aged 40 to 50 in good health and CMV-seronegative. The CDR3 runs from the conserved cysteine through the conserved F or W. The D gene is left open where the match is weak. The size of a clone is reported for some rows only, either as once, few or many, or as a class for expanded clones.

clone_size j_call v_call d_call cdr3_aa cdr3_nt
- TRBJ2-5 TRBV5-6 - CASSLGRTAQETQYF TGTGCCAGCAGCTTAGGACGGACAGCCCAAGAGACCCAGTACTTC
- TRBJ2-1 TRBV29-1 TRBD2 CSVGLRGRANYNEQFF TGCAGCGTTGGCTTGCGCGGGAGGGCCAACTACAATGAGCAGTTCTTC
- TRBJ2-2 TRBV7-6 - CASRVDTGELFF TGTGCCAGCCGCGTGGACACCGGGGAGCTGTTTTTT
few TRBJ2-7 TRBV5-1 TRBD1 CASSYTGQGNYEQYF TGCGCCAGCAGCTATACGGGACAGGGGAACTACGAGCAGTACTTC
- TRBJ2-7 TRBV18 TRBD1 CASSPTGGSEQYF TGTGCCAGCTCACCCACAGGGGGGAGCGAGCAGTACTTC
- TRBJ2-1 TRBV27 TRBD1 CASGQASHISYNEQFF TGTGCCAGCGGACAGGCCTCCCATATCTCCTACAATGAGCAGTTCTTC
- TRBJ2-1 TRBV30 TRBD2 CASRLANEQFF TGTGCCTCTAGACTAGCAAATGAGCAGTTCTTC
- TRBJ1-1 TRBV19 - CASRQGLIAEAFF TGTGCCAGTAGGCAGGGCCTCATAGCTGAAGCTTTCTTT
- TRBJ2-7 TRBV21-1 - CASSKQEKTVPYEQYF TGTGCCAGCAGCAAACAAGAGAAAACAGTACCCTACGAGCAGTACTTC
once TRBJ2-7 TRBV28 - CASSSHGGGTYEQYF TGTGCCAGCAGTTCCCACGGCGGGGGCACCTACGAGCAGTACTTC
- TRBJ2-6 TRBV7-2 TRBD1 CASSTGQGGGANVLTF TGTGCCAGCAGCACCGGACAGGGAGGTGGGGCCAACGTCCTGACTTTC
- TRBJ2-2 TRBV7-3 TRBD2 CASSLSQTSGTSGELFF TGTGCCAGCAGCTTATCGCAAACTAGCGGGACCTCCGGGGAGCTGTTTTTT
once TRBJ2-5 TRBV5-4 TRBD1 CASSAGSGRGRETQYF TGTGCCAGCAGCGCTGGCTCTGGCAGGGGGCGGGAGACCCAGTACTTC
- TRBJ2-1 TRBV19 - CASSPAGYNEQFF TGTGCCAGTAGTCCTGCGGGCTACAATGAGCAGTTCTTC
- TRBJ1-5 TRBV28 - CASSLPGLQPQHF TGTGCCAGCAGTTTACCCGGACTGCAGCCCCAGCATTTT
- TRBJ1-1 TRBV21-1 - CASKTWRQGKAFF TGTGCCAGCAAAACGTGGAGGCAGGGGAAAGCTTTCTTT
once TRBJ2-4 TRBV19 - CASRQPGGAKNIQYF TGTGCCAGTAGACAACCCGGGGGAGCCAAAAACATTCAGTACTTC
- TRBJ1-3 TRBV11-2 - CASSLDQDTFSGNTIYF TGTGCCAGCAGCTTAGATCAGGACACCTTCTCTGGAAACACCATATATTTT
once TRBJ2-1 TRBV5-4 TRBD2 CASSLELAGVYNEQFF TGTGCCAGCAGCTTGGAACTAGCGGGAGTATACAATGAGCAGTTCTTC
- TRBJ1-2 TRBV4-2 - CASSQGTEHYGYTF TGTGCCAGCAGCCAAGGGACTGAGCACTATGGCTACACCTTC
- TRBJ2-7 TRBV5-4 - CASSLSPGDEQYF TGTGCCAGCAGCCTCAGTCCCGGGGACGAGCAGTACTTC
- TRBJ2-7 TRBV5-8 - CASSLGHSYEQYF TGTGCCAGCAGCTTGGGTCACTCCTACGAGCAGTACTTC
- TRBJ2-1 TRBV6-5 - CASSLGGWNEQFF TGTGCCAGCAGCTTAGGCGGCTGGAATGAGCAGTTCTTC
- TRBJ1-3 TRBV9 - CASSGLGGSGNTIYF TGTGCCAGCAGCGGGCTAGGAGGGTCGGGAAACACCATATATTTT
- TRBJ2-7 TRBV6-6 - CASSPGTGDYEQYF TGTGCCAGCAGTCCCGGGACTGGAGACTACGAGCAGTACTTC
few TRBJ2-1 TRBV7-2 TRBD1 CASSPGTGNEQFF TGTGCCAGCAGCCCCGGGACAGGCAATGAGCAGTTCTTC
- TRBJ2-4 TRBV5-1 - CASSPGLENIQYF TGCGCCAGCAGCCCGGGACTGGAAAACATTCAGTACTTC
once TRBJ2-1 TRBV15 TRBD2 CATSRVLAEIYNEQFF TGTGCCACCAGCAGAGTGCTAGCGGAGATCTACAATGAGCAGTTCTTC
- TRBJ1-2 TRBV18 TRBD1 CATSRQGGDGYTF TGTGCCACCTCACGTCAGGGGGGCGATGGCTACACCTTC
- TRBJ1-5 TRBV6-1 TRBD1 CASSEGQGYQPQHF TGTGCCAGCAGTGAAGGACAGGGTTATCAGCCCCAGCATTTT
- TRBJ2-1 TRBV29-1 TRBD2 CSERLAGANEQFF TGCAGCGAACGACTAGCGGGTGCCAATGAGCAGTTCTTC
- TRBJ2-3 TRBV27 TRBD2 CASSLIAGEQDTQYF TGTGCCAGCAGTTTAATAGCGGGAGAGCAAGATACGCAGTATTTT
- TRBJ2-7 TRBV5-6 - CASSLDRVSYEQYF TGTGCCAGCAGCTTGGACAGGGTAAGCTACGAGCAGTACTTC